This entry lists 17 T cell receptor beta chains sequenced from one sample in a study of blood T cell repertoires in COVID-19. Generated by immunoSEQ multiplex PCR, the TCRdb table keeps only in-frame clones and is missing some. The profile shows fewer than 300,000 clones, less than 85% of them singletons. Sequenced: peripheral blood. The receptors shown here come from a woman younger than 30 with acute or convalescent COVID-19.

Comments on this clone: This sample also contains other DNA sequences that code for the same CDR3. The J gene is TRBJ2-2, the V gene TRBV6-5, with a weak D call TRBD1 (6 bases). The V and J ends lost 6 bases and 6 bases respectively, with 8 bases between them. CDR1 is MNHEY and CDR2 is SVGAGI in the germline V gene. This CDR3 is 12 amino acids long. CDR3 in DNA: TGTGCCAGCAGCCCAGGGGCCGGGGAGCTGTTTTTT. The encoded protein is CASSPGAGELFF.

The sample holds a few counts of this clone. This chain joins TRBV5-1 and TRBJ2-7; maybe TRBD1 (5 bases). Germline V gene sequence: CDR1 SGHRS, CDR2 YFSETQ. V lost 4 bases and J lost 7, with 21 bases in between. The CDR3 extends over 15 amino acids. The CDR3 sequence: CASSPRQGSPSEQYF. The CDR3 region has the DNA TGCGCCAGCAGCCCTAGGCAGGGCTCCCCATCTGAGCAGTACTTC. The variable domain in full, with the rest retrieved from reference TRBV5-1 and TRBJ2-7, is KAGVTQTPRYLIKTRGQQVTLSCSPISGHRSVSWYQQTPGQGLQFLFEYFSETQRNKGNFPGRFSGRQFSNSRSEMNVSTLELGDSALYLCASSPRQGSPSEQYFGPGTRLTVT.

The chain couples TRBV30 to TRBJ1-2; 8 bases agree with TRBD1. CDR3 length equals 15 residues. Trimming took 0 bases from V and 4 from J; bases not matched to a gene: 7. Germline CDR1 GTSNPN, CDR2 SVGIG (reference sequence). CDR3 sequence: CAWSVGTGLLYGYTF. CDR3 bases: TGTGCCTGGAGTGTCGGGACAGGCCTCCTCTATGGCTACACCTTC.

This clone was observed once. The gene calls are TRBV19 and TRBJ2-1; unclear D gene. Germline assignment: CDR1 LNHDA and CDR2 SQIVND (reference sequence). The CDR3 covers 13 residues. The germline V and J ends were trimmed by 5 bases and 2 bases, with 7 bases remaining between them. The CDR3 is CASSEQPYNEQFF. DNA of the CDR3: TGTGCCAGTAGTGAACAGCCCTACAATGAGCAGTTCTTC.

This chain connects TRBV6-2 or TRBV6-3 to TRBJ2-1; 11 positions match TRBD2. Germline CDR1 is MNHEY and CDR2 is SVGEGT. V shed 0 bases and J 13 bases; nucleotides not matched to a gene: 8. The length of the CDR3 is 15 residues. The CDR3 loop is CASSYSSTSGSNQFF. CDR3 in DNA: TGTGCCAGCAGTTACTCGAGTACTAGCGGGAGCAATCAGTTCTTC.

The rearrangement uses TRBV6-6 and TRBJ2-7, with a weak D call TRBD2 (5 bases). Germline CDR1 and CDR2: MNHNY and SVGAGI (reference sequence). The V end lost 2 bases, the J end lost 5 bases, and 7 bases lay between the germline ends. The CDR3 consists of 12 residues. In DNA, the CDR3 is TGTGCCAGCAGTTACCGAGGGAACGAGCAGTACTTC. Translating gives CASSYRGNEQYF.

This chain joins TRBV4-1 and TRBJ1-1, with D uncertain. Germline V gives CDR1 MGHRA, CDR2 YSYEKL. The CDR3 has 12 residues. V shed 6 bases and J shed 1 base, with 6 bases lying between them. CDR3 DNA sequence: TGCGCCAGCAGTGGAGAGAACACTGAAGCTTTCTTT. Residues: CASSGENTEAFF.

The chain combines TRBV15 with TRBJ1-2, with TRBD1 matching 8 bases. The CDR3 length is 15 residues. The V gene end was trimmed by 0 bases and the J gene end by 4 bases; junction bases not matched to a gene: 4. Germline assignment: CDR1 LNHNV and CDR2 YYDKDF (reference sequence). CDR3 nucleotides: TGTGCCACCAGCAGAGATCTTGACAGGGGCTATGGCTACACCTTC. It translates to CATSRDLDRGYGYTF.

The chain recombines TRBV6-2 or TRBV6-3 with TRBJ2-7; 7 bases line up with TRBD1. CDR1 and CDR2 (germline): MNHEY, SVGEGT. The CDR3 has 14 residues. The trim removed 0 bases at V and 5 bases at J, leaving 4 bases unmatched. CDR3 DNA sequence: TGTGCCAGCAGTTACTCGGTAGGGGGCCACGAGCAGTACTTC. Amino acids: CASSYSVGGHEQYF.

The J gene is TRBJ2-2, the V gene TRBV7-9; 8 bases map to TRBD1. With 10 bases clipped from V and 2 bases from J, the junction kept 3 bases outside the gene matches. The CDR3 consists of 13 residues. CDR1 and CDR2 (germline): SEHNR, FQNEAQ (reference sequence). The CDR3 is CANGQGNTGELFF. In DNA, the CDR3 is TGTGCCAACGGACAGGGAAACACCGGGGAGCTGTTTTTT.

The sample holds a few counts of this clone. The V and J genes are TRBV7-6 and TRBJ2-1; 7 bases align to TRBD1. Germline V lookup: CDR1 SGHVS, CDR2 FNYEAQ. The ends lost 1 base at V and 6 bases at J; junction bases unmatched: 6. This CDR3 has 15 amino acids. The CDR3 DNA reads TGTGCCAGCAGCTTAGGGGGGACAGTTCCCAATGAGCAGTTCTTC. Translated: CASSLGGTVPNEQFF.

In this sample, this clone turned up once. This chain joins TRBV13 and TRBJ1-5, with TRBD1 matching 7 bases. This CDR3 is built from 14 residues. The germline V gene has CDR1 PRHDT and CDR2 FYEKMQ (reference sequence). Trimming took 5 bases from V and 6 from J; bases not matched to a gene: 7. The CDR3 DNA sequence: TGTGCCAGCAGCCTAAGACAGGGATCTCAGCCCCAGCATTTT. The encoded protein is CASSLRQGSQPQHF.

The rearrangement joins TRBV5-6 to TRBJ1-6; 7 nucleotides align to TRBD1. After removal of 0 bases from V and 7 bases from J, the junction contained 7 bases not matched to a gene. CDR3 length equals 16 residues. CDR1 SGHDT and CDR2 YYEEEE come from the germline V gene. This chain's CDR3 is CASSLVTGERNSPLHF. The CDR3 DNA sequence: TGTGCCAGCAGCTTGGTTACAGGGGAGAGGAATTCACCCCTCCACTTT.

The chain is built from TRBV24-1 and TRBJ2-5; 7 nucleotides align to TRBD1. Germline assignment: CDR1 KGHDR and CDR2 SFDVKD. J gave up 4 bases and V 9 bases, and 7 bases lay outside the gene matches. The CDR3 extends over 13 amino acids. As DNA, the CDR3 is TGTGCCACCGGAGGCAGGGGGAGAGAGACCCAGTACTTC. It codes for CATGGRGRETQYF.

CDR3 coding DNA: TGTGCCAGTAGTATCGGACAGGGGGCGCGTCAGCCCCAGCATTTT. Protein sequence: CASSIGQGARQPQHF. The chain employs TRBV19 and TRBJ1-5, with 11 positions matching TRBD1. Trimming removed 3 bases from V and 6 bases from J; junction bases left unmatched: 4. This CDR3 has 15 residues. Germline V gene data show CDR1 as LNHDA and CDR2 as SQIVND (reference sequence).

V usage is TRBV29-1 and J usage is TRBJ2-6; TRBD1 agrees at 9 bases. This CDR3 spans 16 amino acids. The junction had 6 bases not matched to a gene; V was cut back by 6 bases and J by 0 bases. The germline CDR1 and CDR2 sequences are SQVTM and ANQGSEA. CDR3 in amino acids: CSVTGGRSSGANVLTF. Written as DNA, the CDR3 is TGCAGCGTGACAGGGGGAAGAAGCTCTGGGGCCAACGTCCTGACTTTC.

The V gene is TRBV14, the J gene TRBJ1-1; D remains ambiguous. This CDR3 has 13 residues. Per the germline V gene, CDR1 is SGHDN and CDR2 is FVKESK. With 4 bases removed from V and 0 bases from J, the gap between germline ends came to 6 bases. The CDR3: CASSRDLNTEAFF. CDR3 sequence (DNA): TGTGCCAGCAGCCGCGATCTGAACACTGAAGCTTTCTTT.